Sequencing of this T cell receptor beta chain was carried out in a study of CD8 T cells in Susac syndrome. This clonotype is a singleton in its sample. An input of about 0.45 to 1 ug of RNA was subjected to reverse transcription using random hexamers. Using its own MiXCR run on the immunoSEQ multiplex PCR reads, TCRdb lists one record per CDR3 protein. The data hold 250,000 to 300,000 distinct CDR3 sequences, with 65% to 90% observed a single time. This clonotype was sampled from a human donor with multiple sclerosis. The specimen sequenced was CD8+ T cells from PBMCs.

CDR3 in amino acids: CASSILPGKGTEAFF. DNA for the CDR3: TGTGCCAGTAGTATTCTCCCAGGGAAGGGCACTGAAGCTTTCTTT. The chain links TRBV19 to TRBJ1-1; D might be TRBD1 (5 bases). V was pared by 3 bases and J by 4 bases, with 15 bases between. Per germline, CDR1 LNHDA and CDR2 SQIVND (reference sequence). CDR3 size: 15 residues.